Listed below are T cell receptor beta chains from one sample, sequenced in a study of a mutant IDH1 vaccine in newly diagnosed glioma. No antigen has been assigned to these receptors. Data came from immunoSEQ multiplex PCR; TCRdb stores just in-frame clones and leaves some out. The table includes 55,000 to 65,000 clones, 84% detected once. This specimen consisted of PBMCs, obtained from a glioma patient whose treatment included an IDH1 peptide vaccine. Receptors were obtained from a man aged 25 to 40 with glioma. Both conserved end residues are part of each CDR3. The D gene is left open where the match is weak. Clone size is given for some rows only: seen once, a few or many times, or a class if the clone is expanded.

TRBD1	.	TRBV28	TRBJ1-2	CASSSGGYGYTF	TGTGCCAGCAGCTCAGGGGGCTATGGCTACACCTTC
TRBD1	.	TRBV28	TRBJ1-2	CASRSGGVGYTF	TGTGCCAGCAGATCAGGGGGCGTGGGCTACACCTTC
.	.	TRBV6-5	TRBJ2-7	CASGYSPTREQYF	TGTGCTAGCGGTTACAGTCCGACGCGCGAGCAGTACTTC
TRBD2	once	TRBV5-5	TRBJ2-7	CASSLDPGLAGVASYEQYF	TGTGCCAGCAGCTTGGACCCGGGACTAGCGGGAGTGGCCTCCTACGAGCAGTACTTC
.	few	TRBV4-2	TRBJ1-1	CASSQDEGNTEAFF	TGTGCCAGCAGCCAAGATGAAGGGAACACTGAAGCTTTCTTT
TRBD2	.	TRBV2	TRBJ2-1	CASSVVAGGDEQFF	TGTGCCAGCAGTGTGGTAGCGGGGGGCGATGAGCAGTTCTTC
.	.	TRBV7-9	TRBJ2-7	CASSGYDEQYF	TGTGCCAGCAGCGGCTACGACGAGCAGTACTTC
.	.	TRBV7-9	TRBJ1-2	CASSSPTRFGGYTF	TGTGCCAGCAGCTCACCTACAAGGTTCGGGGGCTACACCTTC
TRBD1	.	TRBV19	TRBJ2-1	CASSPQGPNEQFF	TGTGCCAGTAGTCCACAGGGGCCCAATGAGCAGTTCTTC
TRBD2	.	TRBV25-1	TRBJ2-1	CASSEWGGIYNEQFF	TGTGCCAGCAGTGAGTGGGGGGGAATATACAATGAGCAGTTCTTC
.	few	TRBV7-8	TRBJ2-1	CASSFGGDRRYNEQFF	TGTGCCAGCAGCTTCGGGGGGGACAGGAGATACAATGAGCAGTTCTTC
.	.	TRBV7-2	TRBJ2-2	CASSDRNTGELFF	TGTGCCAGCAGCGACAGAAACACCGGGGAGCTGTTTTTT
TRBD1	.	TRBV27	TRBJ1-2	CASRSDRGWTLEGYTF	TGTGCCAGCAGATCTGACAGGGGTTGGACCCTGGAAGGCTACACCTTC
TRBD1	.	TRBV6-1	TRBJ1-4	CASSPDRIKLFF	TGTGCCAGCAGCCCGGACAGGATAAAACTGTTTTTT
.	.	TRBV10-3	TRBJ1-2	CAIPGGAGYTF	TGTGCCATCCCGGGGGGAGCCGGCTACACCTTC
TRBD1	.	TRBV9	TRBJ1-2	CASSPGQGNYGYTF	TGTGCCAGCAGCCCGGGACAGGGCAACTATGGCTACACCTTC